The clone carrying this T cell receptor (beta chain) appeared a few times. The CDR3 spans 17 residues. Trimming took 8 bases from V and 4 from J, leaving 25 bases between them. Germline lookup yields CDR1 WNHNN and CDR2 SYGVQD (reference sequence). The protocol was immunoSEQ multiplex PCR, while the TCRdb copy is restricted to in-frame clones and leaves out a portion. The data show over 60,000 clones, approximately 80% seen once. The data were obtained in a study of blood T cell repertoires in COVID-19. Study details: The United States, Italy and Spain provided the acute and convalescent COVID-19 samples. PBMCs, B-cell-depleted T cells, or T cells were the source of the cDNA or gDNA that made up the material.

The gene calls are TRBV10-1 and TRBJ2-3; a weak D match, TRBD2 (5 bases). The sample consisted of peripheral blood. This receptor was obtained from a man aged 60-69 years with COVID-19, enrolled during active disease. CDR3 in amino acids: CASSPWSGSGASDTQYF. The CDR3 nucleotides are TGCGCCAGCTCCCCCTGGTCGGGGTCCGGAGCATCAGATACGCAGTATTTT.